This T cell receptor (beta chain) came from a study of PD-L1 blockade in urothelial cancer. Study background: Patients went on atezolizumab around 2014, receiving 1,200 mg intravenously every 3 weeks.

This table comes from immunoSEQ multiplex PCR, and its TCRdb copy is limited to in-frame clones, with some not included. The sample records around 70,000 clones, around four fifths being singletons. Germline loops: CDR1 LNHNV, CDR2 YYDKDF (reference sequence). The V and J ends lost 4 bases and 7 bases, in that order; junction bases with no gene match: 7. This CDR3 is built from 15 residues. The genes are TRBV15 and TRBJ2-2; 9 nucleotides align to TRBD2. The clonotype originates from a man aged 65-85 years with urothelial cancer. The sequenced sample was PBMCs, obtained around atezolizumab (anti-PD-L1) treatment. CDR3 region: CATSTLREGLGELFF. The CDR3, as DNA: TGTGCCACCAGCACTTTGCGGGAGGGTCTCGGGGAGCTGTTTTTT. The full variable domain, completed using reference TRBV15 and TRBJ2-2, is DAMVIQNPRYQVTQFGKPVTLSCSQTLNHNVMYWYQQKSSQAPKLLFHYYDKDFNNEADTPDNFQSRRPNTSFCFLDIRSPGLGDTAMYLCATSTLREGLGELFFGEGSRLTVL.